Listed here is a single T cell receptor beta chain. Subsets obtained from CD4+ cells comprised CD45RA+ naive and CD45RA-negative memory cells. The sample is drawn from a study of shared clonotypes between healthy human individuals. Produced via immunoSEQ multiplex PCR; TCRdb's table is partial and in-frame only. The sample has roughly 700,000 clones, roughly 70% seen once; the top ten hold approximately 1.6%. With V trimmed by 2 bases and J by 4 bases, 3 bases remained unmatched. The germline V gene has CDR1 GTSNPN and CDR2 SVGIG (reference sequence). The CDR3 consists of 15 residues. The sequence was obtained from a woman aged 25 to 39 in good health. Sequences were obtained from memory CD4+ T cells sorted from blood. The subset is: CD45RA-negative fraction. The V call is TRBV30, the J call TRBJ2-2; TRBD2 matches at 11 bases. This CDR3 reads CAWSSLAGVTGELFF. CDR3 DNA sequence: TGTGCCTGGAGTTCACTAGCGGGAGTCACCGGGGAGCTGTTTTTT.